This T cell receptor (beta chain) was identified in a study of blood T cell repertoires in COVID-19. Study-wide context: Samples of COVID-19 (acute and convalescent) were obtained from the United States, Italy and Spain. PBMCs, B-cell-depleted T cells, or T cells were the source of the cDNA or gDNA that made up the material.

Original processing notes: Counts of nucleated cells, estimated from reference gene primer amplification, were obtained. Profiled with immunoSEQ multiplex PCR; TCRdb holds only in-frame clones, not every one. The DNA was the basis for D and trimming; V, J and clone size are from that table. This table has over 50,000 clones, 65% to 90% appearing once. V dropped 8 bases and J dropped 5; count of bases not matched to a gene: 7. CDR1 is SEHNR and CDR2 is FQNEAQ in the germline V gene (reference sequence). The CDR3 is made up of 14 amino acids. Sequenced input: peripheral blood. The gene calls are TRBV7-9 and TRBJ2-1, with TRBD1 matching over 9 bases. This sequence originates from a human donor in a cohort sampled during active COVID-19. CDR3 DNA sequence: TGTGCCAGCTCGAGGGACAGGGCGAACAATGAGCAGTTCTTC. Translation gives CASSRDRANNEQFF.